These 25 T cell receptor beta chains came from one sample sequenced in a study of human T cells and chemical hapten exposure (dated by TCRdb to 2020 to 2022). The protocol used for the library was RACE. The sequencer was a NextSeq 500. In TCRdb, the public reads were trimmed at Q25 with fastp and aligned with MiXCR, with productive beta chains retained. Here each entry gathers all rows of one CDR3 protein and keeps the most common genes and DNA. The sample table holds roughly 71,000 distinct CDR3 sequences, of which 11% were seen once. 1.4% of the sample rests with the top ten. The time point label corresponds to: patch test 3, about 24 weeks after DPC sensitization. The treatment or condition label on this specimen signifies: therapeutic diphenylcyclopropenone sensitization with weekly scalp DPC. The sequencing here drew on whole blood, taken in connection with sensitization to the hapten diphenylcyclopropenone (DPC). All receptors derive from a woman aged 50 to 60 with alopecia areata. Some clones in this sample may be carry-over from other donors' samples.

In this sample, this clonotype turned up many times. CDR3 sequence reads: CASRGTGQQPQHF. The CDR3, as DNA: TGTGCCAGCAGAGGGACAGGACAACAGCCCCAGCATTTT. This sequence joins TRBV28 and TRBJ1-5; 8 bases agree with TRBD1. Unmatched junction bases numbered 5, after V lost 6 bases and J lost 7 bases. Looked up from germline, CDR1 is MDHEN and CDR2 is SYDVKM. CDR3 length equals 13 residues.

This clonotype was seen a few times. The chain is built from TRBV18 and TRBJ1-1; D is perhaps TRBD1 (5 bases). CDR1 is KGHSH, CDR2 LQKENI, per germline. Deletions cut 3 bases from V and 5 bases from J, with 13 bases between. This CDR3 contains 14 residues. Written as DNA, the CDR3 is TGTGCCAGCTCACCCGCGGGGAGGGGAACTGAAGCTTTCTTT. Protein: CASSPAGRGTEAFF.

The chain joins TRBV7-2 to TRBJ2-1; D is undetermined. The germline gives CDR1 SGHTA, CDR2 FQGNSA. The CDR3 has 12 amino acids. V was trimmed by 5 bases and J by 9 bases, leaving 11 bases between them. The DNA of the CDR3 is TGTGCCAGCAGCCCCCCGCGGAGTGAGCAGTTCTTC. Protein: CASSPPRSEQFF.

This clonotype was counted at least ten times. The V gene is TRBV12-3 or TRBV12-4, the J gene TRBJ1-1; TRBD1 matches 7 bases. This CDR3 is built from 14 residues. With 6 bases clipped from V and 1 base from J, the junction kept 5 bases outside the gene matches. CDR3 residues: CASRQTGRNTEAFF. The DNA of the CDR3 is TGTGCCAGCAGACAGACAGGGCGGAACACTGAAGCTTTCTTT.

The gene calls are TRBV13 and TRBJ2-2; D is ambiguous. This CDR3 contains 14 residues. CDR1 is PRHDT and CDR2 is FYEKMQ in the germline V gene (reference sequence). Trimming pared 1 base from V and 4 bases from J, leaving 7 bases between. CDR3 in amino acids: CASSLVPVTGELFF. The CDR3 region has the DNA TGTGCCAGCAGCTTAGTACCAGTCACCGGGGAGCTGTTTTTT.

In its sample, this clonotype was seen a few times. This chain uses TRBV28 with TRBJ1-5; 7 positions match TRBD1. J lost 0 bases, V lost 3 bases, and 5 bases had no gene match. In germline, CDR1 is MDHEN, CDR2 SYDVKM. The CDR3 spans 16 residues. The chain's CDR3 is CASSFRDRVSNQPQHF. In DNA, the CDR3 is TGTGCCAGCAGTTTCCGCGACAGGGTTAGCAATCAGCCCCAGCATTTT.

The genes are TRBV6-5 and TRBJ2-3; D remains unclear. The CDR3 is 14 amino acids. V shed 4 bases and J shed 2 bases, with 10 bases lying between them. CDR1 MNHEY and CDR2 SVGAGI come from the germline V gene. CDR3 sequence reads: CASSSNPYTDTQYF. The CDR3 coding sequence is TGTGCCAGCAGTTCCAACCCTTACACAGATACGCAGTATTTT.

This clonotype was seen ten or more times. J is TRBJ1-6 and V is TRBV7-2; a weak D match, TRBD1 (5 bases). Per germline, CDR1 SGHTA and CDR2 FQGNSA. Trimming took off 2 bases at V and 7 bases at J, with 24 bases between the two ends. CDR3 length: 19 residues. The CDR3 DNA reads as TGTGCCAGCAGCTTACCGGGGTTCTTTGAGGGGCTGGGGAATTCACCCCTCCACTTT. This codes for CASSLPGFFEGLGNSPLHF.

This clonotype has just a few counts. V gene TRBV7-2 combines with J gene TRBJ1-2; D not resolved. This CDR3 region has 15 residues. Germline V lookup: CDR1 SGHTA, CDR2 FQGNSA. Trimming shortened V by 1 base and J by 6 bases, and 15 bases separated the two germline ends. CDR3 sequence (DNA): TGTGCCAGCAGCTTAGTCCCAGAGTGGATGGATGGCTACACCTTC. Amino acids: CASSLVPEWMDGYTF.

This clonotype was picked up a small number of times. The chain couples TRBV18 to TRBJ1-5; unclear D gene. Trimming took off 0 bases at V and 3 bases at J, with 6 bases between the two ends. This CDR3 contains 14 residues. Germline V gives CDR1 KGHSH, CDR2 LQKENI. CDR3 in DNA: TGTGCCAGCTCACCACCGGACTACAATCAGCCCCAGCATTTT. Encoded protein: CASSPPDYNQPQHF. Drawing the rest from reference TRBV18 and TRBJ1-5, the complete variable domain is NAGVMQNPRHLVRRRGQEARLRCSPMKGHSHVYWYRQLPEEGLKFMVYLQKENIIDESGMPKERFSAEFPKEGPSILRIQQVVRGDSAAYFCASSPPDYNQPQHFGDGTRLSIL.

In this sample, this clonotype turned up many times. This chain connects TRBV20-1 to TRBJ2-7; 14 bases align to TRBD2. Germline trimming cut 5 bases from V and 4 bases from J; bases unmatched to any gene: 10. CDR3 length: 16 amino acids. Germline CDR1 DFQATT, CDR2 SNEGSKA (reference sequence). The CDR3 is CSARPGLAGGQYEQYF. The CDR3 coding sequence is TGCAGTGCTCGACCAGGACTAGCGGGGGGCCAGTACGAGCAGTACTTC.

This clonotype showed up many times. The chain carries TRBV12-3 or TRBV12-4 and TRBJ2-3; the D gene is possibly TRBD2 (6 bases). V was pared by 3 bases and J by 2 bases, with 12 bases between. This CDR3 is 15 amino acids long. Here the CDR3 DNA reads TGTGCCAGCAGTTTCTCCGGGAGTATCACAGATACGCAGTATTTT. Translated: CASSFSGSITDTQYF.

This clonotype was recorded at least ten times. This chain connects TRBV29-1 to TRBJ1-1; TRBD1 is a possible D gene (5 bases). V lost 4 bases, J lost 11 bases, and 17 bases lay in between. The CDR3 length is 12 residues. CDR1 SQVTM and CDR2 ANQGSEA come from the germline V gene. CDR3 sequence (DNA): TGCAGCGTTGCGGCTTCAGGGCCAGAGGCTTTCTTT. Its protein product is CSVAASGPEAFF.

This clonotype was detected many times. This rearrangement joins TRBV5-1 to TRBJ2-7; TRBD1 aligns across 9 bases. Trimming removed 4 bases from V and 4 bases from J; junction bases left unmatched: 6. CDR1 SGHRS and CDR2 YFSETQ come from the germline V gene. The CDR3 consists of 14 residues. The chain's CDR3 is CASSQGQGRYEQYF. The CDR3 DNA reads TGCGCCAGCAGCCAGGGACAGGGTAGATACGAGCAGTACTTC.

This clonotype showed up many times. Mismatch with germline at one junction end may stem from a read error. V usage is TRBV7-2 and J usage is TRBJ1-5; possible D gene TRBD1, 5 bases. Germline CDR1 is SGHTA and CDR2 is FQGNSA. The CDR3 is made up of 16 amino acids. CDR3 sequence: CASSLVVGSTGRALSF. The CDR3 DNA reads TGTGCCAGCAGCTTAGTGGTCGGGTCCACTGGCAGGGCGTTAAGTTTT.

The chain carries TRBV28 and TRBJ2-3, with D tentatively TRBD2 (5 bases). Germline-derived CDR1 and CDR2 are MDHEN and SYDVKM. The CDR3 contains 15 residues. V was pared by 8 bases and J by 2 bases, with 17 bases between. The CDR3 DNA reads TGTGCCAGCGGACCAGATCTAGCTTCCACAGATACGCAGTATTTT. Its translation is CASGPDLASTDTQYF.

The V gene is TRBV28, the J gene TRBJ2-7; D uncertain. Germline lookup yields CDR1 MDHEN and CDR2 SYDVKM. This CDR3 has 14 residues. V lost 5 bases and J 0 bases, leaving 11 bases between the germline ends. CDR3 amino acids: CASSEEGSSYEQYF. Written as DNA, the CDR3 is TGTGCCAGCAGTGAAGAAGGCAGCTCCTACGAGCAGTACTTC. Drawing the rest from reference TRBV28 and TRBJ2-7, the complete variable domain is DVKVTQSSRYLVKRTGEKVFLECVQDMDHENMFWYRQDPGLGLRLIYFSYDVKMKEKGDIPEGYSVSREKKERFSLILESASTNQTSMYLCASSEEGSSYEQYFGPGTRLTVT.

This clonotype was seen many times. The genes are TRBV12-3 or TRBV12-4 and TRBJ2-5; possibly TRBD1 for D (6 bases). Trimming cost V 4 bases and J 2 bases, with 14 bases left between them. The CDR3 consists of 15 residues. As DNA, the CDR3 is TGTGCCAGCAGTTCAGCCGGGACACTTCAAGAGACCCAGTACTTC. Translating it yields CASSSAGTLQETQYF.

This rearrangement joins TRBV7-2 to TRBJ2-2; D gene ambiguous. The germline gives CDR1 SGHTA, CDR2 FQGNSA. Trimming stripped 1 base from V and 7 bases from J, with 10 bases between. CDR3 length equals 14 residues. This CDR3 is CASSLEGSSGELFF. The CDR3 region has the DNA TGTGCCAGCAGCTTAGAAGGGTCAAGCGGGGAGCTGTTTTTT.

This clonotype was counted many times. The chain links TRBV20-1 to TRBJ2-7; D gene uncertain. Germline assignment: CDR1 DFQATT and CDR2 SNEGSKA (reference sequence). This CDR3 has 14 residues. V was trimmed by 3 bases and J by 1 base, leaving 13 bases between them. CDR3 coding DNA: TGCAGTGCTAGTTACCCGCAAGGGTCCTACGAGCAGTACTTC. It yields the protein CSASYPQGSYEQYF.

This clonotype was counted ten times or more. This chain uses TRBV12-3 or TRBV12-4 with TRBJ1-2, with a tentative D call TRBD1 (6 bases). This CDR3 has 14 residues. Deletions cut 2 bases from V and 4 bases from J, with 11 bases between. CDR3 region: CASSLWGASYGYTF. The CDR3 nucleotides are TGTGCCAGCAGTTTATGGGGGGCCTCCTATGGCTACACCTTC.

The V and J genes are TRBV10-3 and TRBJ2-3, with D perhaps TRBD1 or TRBD2 (5 bases each). V lost 2 bases and J 14 bases, leaving 20 bases between the germline ends. Germline assignment: CDR1 ENHRY and CDR2 SYGVKD. CDR3 size: 14 residues. The CDR3 is CAISEPGIGTSAYF. CDR3 coding DNA: TGTGCCATCAGTGAGCCAGGAATCGGGACCTCCGCGTATTTT.

This clonotype was counted a few times. The chain uses TRBV4-1 and TRBJ2-2, with 8 bases lining up with TRBD1. The germline V gene encodes CDR1 MGHRA and CDR2 YSYEKL. The CDR3 is 15 amino acids. The junction had 6 bases not matched to a gene; V was cut back by 4 bases and J by 5 bases. CDR3 DNA: TGCGCCAGCAGCCGAACCGGGACAGGTACCGGGGAGCTGTTTTTT. Residues: CASSRTGTGTGELFF.

The chain is built from TRBV28 and TRBJ2-3; D might be TRBD1 (5 bases). The CDR3 loop spans 16 amino acids. Trimming left V 4 bases short and J 6 bases short, with 20 bases between. In germline, CDR1 is MDHEN, CDR2 SYDVKM. DNA of the CDR3: TGTGCCAGCAGTTCTCAAGATGGCAGGGCTAGGGATACGCAGTATTTT. It codes for CASSSQDGRARDTQYF.

This clonotype showed up many times. The chain couples TRBV6-5 to TRBJ1-1, with D tentatively TRBD1 (6 bases). Trimming took off 1 base at V and 1 base at J, with 10 bases between the two ends. Germline CDR1 reads MNHEY; CDR2 reads SVGAGI. The CDR3 is made up of 15 amino acids. CDR3: CASSYLQQGNTEAFF. The CDR3 region has the DNA TGTGCCAGCAGTTACTTACAACAGGGGAACACTGAAGCTTTCTTT.